These 6 T cell receptor beta chains were all obtained from the same sample, sequenced in a study of blood T cell repertoires in COVID-19. The data were produced by immunoSEQ multiplex PCR, yet TCRdb's version contains in-frame clones alone and is incomplete. The sample lists around 190,000 clones, 83% occurring once. Sequencing was done on a sample of peripheral blood. These receptors came from a human donor in a cohort sampled during active COVID-19.

The chain joins TRBV6-2 or TRBV6-3 to TRBJ1-4, with a weak D call TRBD1 (5 bases). The CDR3 runs to 15 residues. CDR1 and CDR2 from the germline V gene are MNHEY and SVGEGT. Trimming removed 6 bases at V and 0 bases at J, with 11 bases between. The CDR3 nucleotides are TGTGCCAGCAGCCTCGACAGCGCAACTAATGAAAAACTGTTTTTT. Translating it yields CASSLDSATNEKLFF.

The V and J genes are TRBV7-9 and TRBJ1-1; 7 nucleotides align to TRBD1. The CDR3 has 14 amino acids. Trimming took 5 bases from V and 5 from J; bases not matched to a gene: 8. In germline, CDR1 is SEHNR, CDR2 FQNEAQ (reference sequence). For the CDR3, the DNA is TGTGCCAGCAGCCCAAGGGACAGACAAACTGAAGCTTTCTTT. The encoded protein is CASSPRDRQTEAFF.

The rearrangement uses TRBV5-8 and TRBJ2-6, with TRBD1 identical over 8 bases. V lost 3 bases, J lost 4 bases, and 3 bases stayed unmatched. Germline lookup yields CDR1 SGHTS and CDR2 YDEGEE. The CDR3 is 15 amino acids. The CDR3 loop reads CASSSTGVGANVLTF. DNA for the CDR3: TGTGCCAGCAGCTCGACAGGGGTGGGGGCCAACGTCCTGACTTTC. The variable domain in full, completed from reference TRBV5-8 and TRBJ2-6, reads EAGVTQSPTHLIKTRGQQATLRCSPISGHTSVYWYQQALGLGLQFLLWYDEGEERNRGNFPPRFSGRQFPNYSSELNVNALELEDSALYLCASSSTGVGANVLTFGAGSRLTVL.

The rearrangement joins TRBV2 to TRBJ2-3; 13 positions agree with TRBD2. The CDR3 covers 18 residues. Trimming removed 5 bases from V and 2 bases from J; junction bases left unmatched: 10. Per the germline V gene, CDR1 is SNHLY and CDR2 is FYNNEI. CDR3 loop: CASSKRFGLAGVTDTQYF. The CDR3 DNA reads as TGTGCCAGCAGTAAAAGGTTTGGACTAGCGGGAGTCACAGATACGCAGTATTTT.

This chain links TRBV28 with TRBJ1-1; 9 bases are shared with TRBD1. Trimming took 2 bases from V and 6 from J; bases not matched to a gene: 7. This CDR3 has 15 amino acids. From germline, CDR1 is MDHEN and CDR2 SYDVKM. The CDR3 sequence is CASSLRDRVGAEAFF. As DNA, the CDR3 is TGTGCCAGCAGTTTAAGGGACAGGGTAGGGGCTGAAGCTTTCTTT.

CDR3 nucleotide sequence: TGTGCCAGCAGCCAAGAGGCCTCCGGGGTTTCTGATTCACCCCTCCACTTT. Translated, it gives CASSQEASGVSDSPLHF. The chain has TRBV3-1 (or the pseudogene TRBV3-2) and TRBJ1-6; D uncertain. This CDR3 contains 17 residues. Germline CDR1 LGHDT, CDR2 YNNKEL (reference sequence). Trimming left V 0 bases short and J 8 bases short, with 17 bases between.